Sequencing of this T cell receptor beta chain was carried out in a study of T cell responses to AZD1222 COVID-19 vaccine. Here immunoSEQ multiplex PCR was the method, and the copy in TCRdb shows in-frame clones only, minus some. The sample lists 95,000 to 110,000 clones; around 91% were seen once. This specimen was peripheral blood, taken on day 0 of AZD1222 vaccination. This clonotype was obtained from an adult in good health.

CDR3 coding DNA: TGTGCCTGGGCTGAAGGGGATCAGCCCCAGCATTTT. Amino acids: CAWAEGDQPQHF. The chain is built from TRBV30 and TRBJ1-5; possibly TRBD1 for D (5 bases). Deletions cut 5 bases from V and 5 bases from J, with 10 bases between. The CDR3 runs to 12 residues. Germline values: CDR1 GTSNPN, CDR2 SVGIG (reference sequence).